This TCR beta chain was captured by sequencing in a study of blood T cell repertoires in COVID-19. At the level of the study: Acute and convalescent COVID-19 samples came from the United States, Italy and Spain.

Authors' analysis steps: Reference gene primers were amplified, and this amplification served to estimate nucleated cell counts. Assay used: immunoSEQ multiplex PCR; TCRdb lists only in-frame clones, some missing. V and J calls and clone size come straight from that table; D and trimming were deduced from the DNA. The data contain some 290,000 clones, approximately 90% of them seen just once; the ten biggest clones take up about 2.1%. Participants came from some 23 US areas, aged roughly 18 to 100 years. Clinical histories supplied by participants themselves formed the basis of cohort assignment. The CDR3 sequence is 15 residues long. The trim removed 3 bases at V and 9 bases at J, leaving 11 bases unmatched. Germline CDR1 is SEHNR and CDR2 is FQNEAQ (reference sequence).

The source is a woman in her thirties or forties with acute COVID-19. This chain uses TRBV7-9 with TRBJ2-1, with TRBD2 matching over 7 bases. The sequenced material came from PBMCs or T cells enriched from blood (not recorded which). Here the CDR3 DNA reads TGTGCCAGCAGCTTTTTTGCGGGAGTGCGCGGTGAGCAGTTCTTC. It specifies CASSFFAGVRGEQFF.